The 4 T cell receptor beta chains listed next were all sequenced from one sample in a study of Ad26.COV2.S vaccination and SARS-CoV-2 variants. Profiled with immunoSEQ multiplex PCR; TCRdb holds only in-frame clones, not every one. The profile shows about 390,000 clones, 70% to 90% of them singletons. Treatment specified: roughly 20 received Ad26.COV2.S at low or high dose, single or two shots; 5 received placebo; per-sample allocation not given. Samples analyzed were those drawn on day 63 after the first vaccine or placebo injection. Sample: peripheral blood, taken in a trial of Ad26.COV2.S vaccine versus placebo. These receptors were collected from a person aged 18-60 years who received the Ad26.COV2.S COVID-19 vaccine or a placebo.

The V gene is TRBV7-2, the J gene TRBJ2-7; D may match TRBD1 or TRBD2 (6 bases each). CDR3 length: 14 amino acids. V gave up 4 bases and J gave up 4 bases, with 14 bases separating them. Germline-derived CDR1 and CDR2 are SGHTA and FQGNSA. As DNA, the CDR3 is TGTGCCAGCAGCTCCGGGGGCATGACTTACGAGCAGTACTTC. This encodes CASSSGGMTYEQYF.

This clone was counted between two and nine times. The genes are TRBV7-2 and TRBJ2-2, with D perhaps assigned TRBD1 or TRBD2 (5 bases each). CDR1 and CDR2 (germline): SGHTA, FQGNSA. Trimming removed 5 bases from V and 0 bases from J, with 13 bases in between. The CDR3 covers 16 residues. CDR3 DNA sequence: TGTGCCAGCAGCCCGACCGGGACGACGAACACCGGGGAGCTGTTTTTT. It translates to CASSPTGTTNTGELFF. Complete variable domain (other parts from reference TRBV7-2 and TRBJ2-2): GAGVSQSPSNKVTEKGKDVELRCDPISGHTALYWYRQSLGQGLEFLIYFQGNSAPDKSGLPSDRFSAERTGGSVSTLTIQRTQQEDSAVYLCASSPTGTTNTGELFFGEGSRLTVL.

This clone was detected once. Other DNA variants within this sample encode the same CDR3. The rearrangement uses TRBV5-5 and TRBJ1-4; D might be TRBD1 (5 bases). Trimming shortened V by 0 bases and J by 4 bases, and 7 bases separated the two germline ends. This CDR3 contains 14 residues. CDR1 and CDR2 (germline): SGHKS, YYEKEE (reference sequence). The CDR3 DNA is TGTGCCAGCAGCTTGGGACAGCTTAATGAAAAACTGTTTTTT. Protein: CASSLGQLNEKLFF.

The chain employs TRBV11-2 and TRBJ1-1, with 9 bases fitting TRBD1. There are 16 residues in the CDR3. Unmatched junction bases numbered 10, after V lost 5 bases and J lost 3 bases. Germline CDR1 SGHAT, CDR2 FQNNGV. The chain's CDR3 is CASSRDRESGYTEAFF. The CDR3 nucleotides are TGTGCCAGCAGCAGGGACAGGGAAAGTGGTTACACTGAAGCTTTCTTT.